This is a list of T cell receptor beta chains from one sample in a study of blood T cell repertoires in COVID-19. TCRdb's copy holds only in-frame clones and misses some; the assay was immunoSEQ multiplex PCR. The sample shows approximately 62,000 clones, over 60% of them seen only once. Sample: peripheral blood. These receptors were obtained from a woman between 45 and 60 years old with active or convalescent COVID-19. CDR3s include the opening cysteine and the closing phenylalanine or tryptophan. Fields, in order: CDR3 protein, CDR3 DNA, V gene, D gene, clone size, J gene. The D gene is left open where the match is weak. Only part of the rows carry a size: once, few, many, or a class if the clone is expanded.

CASSLRLGQGHYNEQFF,TGTGCCAGCTCCCTTCGTTTGGGCCAGGGGCATTACAATGAGCAGTTCTTC,TRBV2,-,-,TRBJ2-1
CASSVDRAESPLHF,TGTGCCAGCAGTGTGGACAGGGCTGAGTCACCCCTCCACTTT,TRBV2,TRBD1,-,TRBJ1-6
CASSSQAGGGDTQYF,TGTGCCAGCAGCTCCCAAGCGGGAGGAGGCGATACGCAGTATTTT,TRBV6-5,TRBD2,-,TRBJ2-3
CASSLNLADPRTGELFF,TGCGCCAGCAGCCTCAATCTGGCGGATCCCCGCACCGGGGAGCTGTTTTTT,TRBV5-1,-,-,TRBJ2-2
CASSLGAGSSYEQYF,TGTGCCAGCAGCTTAGGGGCAGGTAGCTCCTACGAGCAGTACTTC,TRBV7-6,-,-,TRBJ2-7
CASSFGTGNLGAFF,TGTGCCAGCAGCTTTGGGACAGGGAATCTCGGAGCTTTCTTT,TRBV5-6,TRBD1,-,TRBJ1-1
CASSSLFGTAYDGYTF,TGTGCCAGCTCATCACTCTTTGGGACAGCCTATGATGGGTACACCTTC,TRBV18,TRBD1,-,TRBJ1-2
CASSQGREQYF,TGTGCCAGCAGCCAGGGGAGGGAGCAGTACTTC,TRBV3-1/TRBV3-2,-,-,TRBJ2-7
CASSLPPGQGGYGYTF,TGTGCCAGCAGCTTGCCTCCGGGACAGGGGGGGTATGGCTACACCTTC,TRBV5-4,TRBD1,-,TRBJ1-2
CSASVPSGGGSTDTQYF,TGCAGTGCTAGTGTCCCTAGCGGAGGGGGGTCCACAGATACGCAGTATTTT,TRBV20-1,-,-,TRBJ2-3
CASRVSGRYEQYF,TGTGCCAGCCGAGTTAGCGGGAGGTACGAGCAGTACTTC,TRBV14,TRBD2,-,TRBJ2-7
CASSLVGPADTQYF,TGTGCCAGCAGCTTAGTGGGGCCGGCAGATACGCAGTATTTT,TRBV7-2,-,-,TRBJ2-3
CASSSGAGGDYTF,TGTGCCAGCAGTTCGGGGGCAGGGGGCGACTACACCTTC,TRBV12-3/TRBV12-4,TRBD1,few,TRBJ1-2
CASSLYRAAEKLFF,TGTGCCAGCAGTTTATACAGGGCCGCCGAAAAACTGTTTTTT,TRBV27,-,few,TRBJ1-4
CASSKGQKTYEQYF,TGTGCCAGCAGCAAGGGACAGAAAACCTACGAGCAGTACTTC,TRBV6-2/TRBV6-3,TRBD1,-,TRBJ2-7
CASSLPGKNNEQFF,TGTGCCAGCAGCTTGCCAGGGAAGAATAATGAGCAGTTCTTC,TRBV5-4,-,-,TRBJ2-1
CASSIQGKSNSPLHF,TGTGCCAGTAGTATTCAGGGGAAGTCAAATTCACCCCTCCACTTT,TRBV19,-,few,TRBJ1-6
CASSIDGGPMDGYTF,TGTGCCAGTAGTATAGACGGGGGGCCCATGGATGGCTACACCTTC,TRBV19,-,-,TRBJ1-2
CASSQQNRVEAFF,TGTGCCAGCAGTCAACAGAACAGGGTAGAAGCTTTCTTT,TRBV6-5,-,-,TRBJ1-1
CASSPRPYSGRAQGEQFF,TGTGCCAGCAGCCCTCGCCCCTATAGCGGGAGGGCCCAGGGGGAGCAGTTCTTC,TRBV7-2,TRBD2,-,TRBJ2-1
CAISARDSGYGYTF,TGTGCCATCAGTGCCCGGGACAGTGGCTATGGCTACACCTTC,TRBV10-3,TRBD1,-,TRBJ1-2
CASSYSADNYGYTF,TGTGCCAGCAGTTACTCGGCAGATAACTATGGCTACACCTTC,TRBV6-5,-,once,TRBJ1-2
CASSSGTARPQHF,TGTGCCAGCAGTTCCGGGACAGCCCGGCCCCAGCATTTT,TRBV6-6,TRBD1,once,TRBJ1-5
CSVTDRVPYGYTF,TGCAGCGTAACGGACAGGGTGCCCTATGGCTACACCTTC,TRBV29-1,TRBD1,-,TRBJ1-2
CASSIGAGFYEQYF,TGTGCCAGTAGTATAGGAGCAGGTTTCTACGAGCAGTACTTC,TRBV19,-,-,TRBJ2-7
CASSLYRNNEQFF,TGTGCCAGCAGCTTATACAGAAACAATGAGCAGTTCTTC,TRBV7-3,-,-,TRBJ2-1
CASSRDRGYEQYF,TGTGCCAGTAGCCGGGACAGGGGTTACGAGCAGTACTTC,TRBV19,TRBD1,-,TRBJ2-7
CASSWGAAGNNSPLHF,TGTGCCAGCAGCTGGGGAGCGGCGGGGAATAATTCACCCCTCCACTTT,TRBV7-9,-,-,TRBJ1-6
CASGEHGQGGYTF,TGTGCCAGCGGCGAGCACGGACAGGGAGGCTACACCTTC,TRBV27,TRBD1,-,TRBJ1-2
CASSQDTGRNTIYF,TGTGCCAGCAGCCAAGATACGGGGAGAAACACCATATATTTT,TRBV3-1/TRBV3-2,-,-,TRBJ1-3
CASSILNYGYTF,TGTGCCAGCAGTATCCTTAACTATGGCTACACCTTC,TRBV6-5,-,-,TRBJ1-2
CASSTTGTGGTEAFF,TGTGCCAGCAGCACAACCGGGACAGGGGGCACTGAAGCTTTCTTT,TRBV14,TRBD1,-,TRBJ1-1
CASSYEAGPYNEQFF,TGTGCCAGCAGTTACGAGGCAGGGCCGTACAATGAGCAGTTCTTC,TRBV6-2/TRBV6-3,-,once,TRBJ2-1
CASSLGTGVYEQYF,TGTGCCAGCAGCTTGGGGACAGGGGTGTACGAGCAGTACTTC,TRBV5-5,TRBD1,few,TRBJ2-7
CASSLIVQTDTQYF,TGTGCCAGCAGCTTAATAGTACAGACAGATACGCAGTATTTT,TRBV7-9,-,-,TRBJ2-3
CASSPTGGNEKLFF,TGTGCCAGCAGTCCGACAGGGGGGAATGAAAAACTGTTTTTT,TRBV25-1,TRBD1,-,TRBJ1-4
CAISDQNTGELFF,TGTGCCATCAGTGATCAGAACACCGGGGAGCTGTTTTTT,TRBV10-3,-,-,TRBJ2-2
CASTKLMNTGELFF,TGTGCCAGCACCAAACTCATGAACACCGGGGAGCTGTTTTTT,TRBV28,-,-,TRBJ2-2
CASSRLLGGVSSYEQYF,TGTGCCAGCAGTCGCCTATTGGGCGGGGTGAGCTCCTACGAGCAGTACTTC,TRBV6-2/TRBV6-3,-,-,TRBJ2-7
CASSFFNQPQHF,TGTGCCAGCAGCTTCTTTAATCAGCCCCAGCATTTT,TRBV5-8,-,many,TRBJ1-5
CASSTAYRTNTEAFF,TGTGCCAGTAGTACCGCCTACAGGACGAACACTGAAGCTTTCTTT,TRBV19,-,few,TRBJ1-1
CASSLGLGQGAYNEQFF,TGTGCCAGCAGCTTAGGCTTGGGACAGGGAGCCTACAATGAGCAGTTCTTC,TRBV13,TRBD1,few,TRBJ2-1
CSVEGAFGQGGTYGYTF,TGCAGCGTTGAAGGGGCCTTTGGACAGGGGGGAACCTATGGCTACACCTTC,TRBV29-1,TRBD1,-,TRBJ1-2
CASSPLGLKKNSPLHF,TGTGCCAGCAGTCCCTTGGGACTAAAAAAGAATTCACCCCTCCACTTT,TRBV27,-,-,TRBJ1-6
CASSLSGTSGNEQFF,TGTGCCAGCAGTTTATCCGGGACTAGCGGTAATGAGCAGTTCTTC,TRBV27,TRBD2,-,TRBJ2-1
CASIKEMNTEAFF,TGTGCCAGCATCAAGGAGATGAACACTGAAGCTTTCTTT,TRBV2,-,-,TRBJ1-1
CASSQVGHRLSYEQYF,TGTGCCAGCAGCCAAGTCGGTCACCGACTCTCCTACGAGCAGTACTTC,TRBV14,-,-,TRBJ2-7
CASSPIEQTGNKAEAFF,TGTGCCAGCAGCCCAATTGAACAGACAGGGAACAAGGCTGAAGCTTTCTTT,TRBV7-9,TRBD1,-,TRBJ1-1